These 17 T cell receptor beta chains were all obtained from the same sample, sequenced in a study of CD8 T cells in Susac syndrome. Random-hexamer reverse transcription was applied to roughly 0.5 to 1 ug RNA. A single record per CDR3 protein comes from TCRdb applying MiXCR to the immunoSEQ multiplex PCR reads. The sample has 150,000 to 200,000 distinct CDR3 sequences, approximately 95% seen once; the top ten hold less than 0.2%. What was sequenced was CD8+ T cells from PBMCs. These receptors came from a human donor with multiple sclerosis.

The chain links TRBV4-1 to TRBJ1-5; D gene ambiguous. CDR1 is MGHRA and CDR2 is YSYEKL in the germline V gene. There are 14 residues in the CDR3. The germline V and J ends were trimmed by 4 bases and 2 bases, with 9 bases remaining between them. For the CDR3, the DNA is TGCGCCAGCAGCCCAATGCCAGGCAATCAGCCCCAGCATTTT. It yields the protein CASSPMPGNQPQHF.

The chain is built from TRBV12-3 or TRBV12-4 and TRBJ1-2, with D perhaps matching TRBD1 (6 bases). The CDR3 runs to 13 residues. V was pared by 10 bases and J by 4 bases, with 16 bases between. The DNA for the CDR3 is TGTGCCACGAAGGACAGAGGCTTCTATGGCTACACCTTC. Its protein is CATKDRGFYGYTF.

This chain joins TRBV2 and TRBJ2-4; possible D gene TRBD2, 6 bases. Germline CDR1 SNHLY, CDR2 FYNNEI. There are 15 residues in the CDR3. V lost 8 bases and J lost 0, with 14 bases in between. CDR3 DNA sequence: TGTGCCAGCGCGGGGTTAGATGAAGCCAAAAACATTCAGTACTTC. It codes for CASAGLDEAKNIQYF.

The genes are TRBV13 and TRBJ2-1, with 15 bases matching TRBD2. CDR1 PRHDT and CDR2 FYEKMQ come from the germline V gene (reference sequence). Germline trimming cut 4 bases from V and 2 bases from J; bases unmatched to any gene: 3. The CDR3 totals 17 residues. CDR3 in amino acids: CASSSGLAGGPYNEQFF. The CDR3 coding sequence is TGTGCCAGCAGCTCGGGACTAGCGGGAGGCCCCTACAATGAGCAGTTCTTC.

This chain joins TRBV27 and TRBJ2-7, with D hard to call. Per germline, CDR1 MNHEY and CDR2 SMNVEV (reference sequence). The CDR3 extends over 13 amino acids. V shed 6 bases and J shed 3 bases, with 12 bases lying between them. CDR3 sequence (DNA): TGTGCCAGCAGCCCAGACGATGGCTACGAGCAGTACTTC. Protein: CASSPDDGYEQYF.

V gene TRBV12-3 or TRBV12-4 combines with J gene TRBJ2-7; 7 nucleotides agree with TRBD1. The V gene end was trimmed by 5 bases and the J gene end by 2 bases; junction bases not matched to a gene: 9. The CDR3 runs 15 residues. The chain's CDR3 is CASSPRDSSAYEQYF. CDR3 nucleotides: TGTGCCAGCAGTCCACGGGACAGCTCAGCCTACGAGCAGTACTTC.

This chain joins TRBV15 and TRBJ2-3, with a tentative D call TRBD2 (6 bases). Per the germline V gene, CDR1 is LNHNV and CDR2 is YYDKDF (reference sequence). This CDR3 contains 14 residues. V shed 9 bases and J shed 0 bases, with 13 bases lying between them. The CDR3 protein is CATREDYSTDTQYF. Written as DNA, the CDR3 is TGTGCCACACGCGAGGACTATAGCACAGATACGCAGTATTTT.

V and J are TRBV2 and TRBJ2-1; D is undetermined. This CDR3 contains 12 residues. With 6 bases removed from V and 4 bases from J, the gap between germline ends came to 7 bases. Per the germline V gene, CDR1 is SNHLY and CDR2 is FYNNEI. DNA of the CDR3: TGTGCCAGCAGCGATGCATACAATGAGCAGTTCTTC. It encodes CASSDAYNEQFF.

The CDR3 coding sequence is TGTGCCAGCTGGTTAGCGGGAGGCTACACCTTC. It translates to CASWLAGGYTF. The chain has TRBV28 and TRBJ1-2; the D is unclear. Looked up from germline, CDR1 is MDHEN and CDR2 is SYDVKM. CDR3 length: 11 residues. The V end lost 8 bases, the J end lost 8 bases, and 12 bases lay between the germline ends.

J is TRBJ2-6 and V is TRBV12-3 or TRBV12-4, with 8 bases fitting TRBD1. The CDR3 totals 18 residues. V was clipped by 5 bases and J by 0 bases; unmatched bases: 9. The CDR3 nucleotides read TGTGCCAGCAGTCCGGACAGGGCCTCGCGCTCTGGGGCCAACGTCCTGACTTTC. Amino acid sequence: CASSPDRASRSGANVLTF.

The chain has TRBV29-1 and TRBJ1-2, with a weak D call TRBD1 (6 bases). V was pared by 6 bases and J by 1 base, with 12 bases between. CDR1 is SQVTM, CDR2 ANQGSEA, per germline. The CDR3 consists of 13 residues. This CDR3 reads CSVEKQGNYGYTF. The CDR3 DNA reads as TGCAGCGTGGAAAAACAGGGTAACTATGGCTACACCTTC.

The rearrangement uses TRBV12-3 or TRBV12-4 and TRBJ2-5, with 10 nucleotides matching TRBD1. V trimming: 5 bases; J trimming: 5 bases; junction bases outside the gene matches: 8. The CDR3 has 15 residues. CDR3 sequence: CASSGQGQGFETQYF. CDR3 bases: TGTGCCAGCAGTGGGCAGGGACAGGGGTTCGAGACCCAGTACTTC.

V gene TRBV15 combines with J gene TRBJ2-7; D is perhaps TRBD1 (6 bases). CDR1 is LNHNV, CDR2 YYDKDF, per germline (reference sequence). The ends were cut back, 1 base at V and 2 bases at J, with 9 bases in the middle. This CDR3 contains 14 residues. CDR3 DNA sequence: TGTGCCACCAGCAGAGGTAGGGGGACCTACGAGCAGTACTTC. Its translation is CATSRGRGTYEQYF.

The rearrangement links TRBV27 to TRBJ2-5, with D tentatively TRBD2 (6 bases). Trimming cost V 1 base and J 9 bases, with 12 bases left between them. This CDR3 has 13 residues. CDR1 is MNHEY and CDR2 is SMNVEV in the germline V gene (reference sequence). CDR3 DNA: TGTGCCAGCAGTTTATTACTAGCTGGGCCCCAGTACTTC. This gives the protein CASSLLLAGPQYF.

The chain is built from TRBV30 and TRBJ2-7; the D gene is possibly TRBD2 (5 bases). Germline V lookup: CDR1 GTSNPN, CDR2 SVGIG (reference sequence). V was shortened by 3 bases and J by 3 bases, with 15 bases between the two germline ends. There are 14 residues in the CDR3. This CDR3 is CAWSLDWLSYEQYF. The DNA for the CDR3 is TGTGCCTGGAGCTTGGACTGGTTGAGCTACGAGCAGTACTTC.

For the CDR3, the DNA is TGTGCCAGCTGTAGTTCGGTGAACACTGAAGCTTTCTTT. Residues: CASCSSVNTEAFF. The chain has TRBV19 and TRBJ1-1; no definite D call. Germline loops: CDR1 LNHDA, CDR2 SQIVND (reference sequence). The CDR3 loop spans 13 amino acids. Trimming removed 9 bases from V and 0 bases from J, with 11 bases in between. Complete variable domain (other parts from reference TRBV19 and TRBJ1-1): DGGITQSPKYLFRKEGQNVTLSCEQNLNHDAMYWYRQDPGQGLRLIYYSQIVNDFQKGDIAEGYSVSREKKESFPLTVTSAQKNPTAFYLCASCSSVNTEAFFGQGTRLTVV.

This chain joins TRBV30 and TRBJ2-7; D possibly matches TRBD1 or TRBD2 (5 bases each). The germline V and J ends were trimmed by 2 bases and 3 bases, with 17 bases remaining between them. Germline lookup yields CDR1 GTSNPN and CDR2 SVGIG (reference sequence). This CDR3 comprises 15 residues. Written as DNA, the CDR3 is TGTGCCTGGAGTCTCGGGGCCGGGATAAGCTACGAGCAGTACTTC. Amino acid sequence: CAWSLGAGISYEQYF.